The 12 T cell receptor beta chains below were found in one sample sequenced in a study of blood T cell repertoires in COVID-19. Method: immunoSEQ multiplex PCR; TCRdb's copy keeps in-frame clones and lacks some. The data contain 100,000 or so clones, approximately 85% of them singletons. The source material was peripheral blood. Receptor source: a man aged 55-75 years with acute or convalescent COVID-19.

The V call is TRBV27, the J call TRBJ2-7; 12 positions agree with TRBD2. Germline trimming cut 5 bases from V and 0 bases from J; bases unmatched to any gene: 11. The CDR3 extends over 18 amino acids. Germline V gene lookup returns CDR1 MNHEY and CDR2 SMNVEV (reference sequence). CDR3 residues: CASSPPGLAGLSSYEQYF. As DNA, the CDR3 is TGTGCCAGCAGTCCGCCGGGACTAGCGGGTCTTAGCTCCTACGAGCAGTACTTC.

This clone appeared a single time. The chain couples TRBV12-3 or TRBV12-4 to TRBJ1-1; no definite D call. V lost 3 bases and J 5 bases, leaving 7 bases between the germline ends. The CDR3 has 12 residues. In nucleotides, the CDR3 is TGTGCCAGCAGTTTCGGCAGGACTGAAGCTTTCTTT. Translation: CASSFGRTEAFF.

The rearrangement links TRBV4-3 to TRBJ2-1; tentative D call: TRBD1 (5 bases). The CDR3 is made up of 15 amino acids. The V and J ends lost 0 bases and 8 bases respectively, with 14 bases between them. Germline assignment: CDR1 LGHNA and CDR2 YSLEER. The CDR3 here is CASSQERTYRDEQFF. The DNA of the CDR3 is TGCGCCAGCAGCCAAGAGAGGACATATCGGGATGAGCAGTTCTTC.

The genes are TRBV3-1 (or the pseudogene TRBV3-2) and TRBJ1-6, with D hard to call. Looked up from germline, CDR1 is LGHDT and CDR2 is YNNKEL (reference sequence). V was cut by 3 bases and J by 6 bases, with 12 bases left in between. The CDR3 runs 15 residues. The DNA of the CDR3 is TGTGCCAGCAGCCAGGGCCCCCTCGGTAATTCACCCCTCCACTTT. The encoded protein is CASSQGPLGNSPLHF.

The chain is built from TRBV13 and TRBJ1-2; a weak D match, TRBD1 (6 bases). CDR1 and CDR2 (germline): PRHDT, FYEKMQ (reference sequence). The length of the CDR3 is 17 residues. The V end lost 4 bases, the J end lost 4 bases, and 22 bases lay between the germline ends. The CDR3 DNA reads TGTGCCAGCAGCTCCCGTAATGGGGACACCCTCGCCTATGGCTACACCTTC. Amino acids: CASSSRNGDTLAYGYTF.

This clone appeared a few times. The sample holds other DNA sequences that translate to the same CDR3. V usage is TRBV7-9 and J usage is TRBJ2-7; maybe TRBD1 (5 bases). CDR1 is SEHNR and CDR2 is FQNEAQ in the germline V gene (reference sequence). V lost 2 bases to trimming and J lost 4 bases, with 6 bases between them. The CDR3 extends over 12 amino acids. Written as DNA, the CDR3 is TGTGCCAGCAGCTTATCAGGGTACGAGCAGTACTTC. Protein sequence: CASSLSGYEQYF.

CDR3 coding DNA: TGCGCCAGCAGCCAAGGATGGACAGGGAGGCCCCTCGAGCAGTACTTC. As protein: CASSQGWTGRPLEQYF. The rearrangement joins TRBV4-1 to TRBJ2-7, with 8 bases aligning to TRBD1. The CDR3 runs 16 residues. Germline V gives CDR1 MGHRA, CDR2 YSYEKL. Germline trimming cut 1 base from V and 6 bases from J; bases unmatched to any gene: 11.

V and J are TRBV6-6 and TRBJ1-1, with a weak D call TRBD1 (5 bases). The germline V gene has CDR1 MNHNY and CDR2 SVGAGI (reference sequence). The ends were cut back, 6 bases at V and 1 base at J, with 15 bases in the middle. The CDR3 length is 15 residues. CDR3: CASREGQGWNTEAFF. In DNA, the CDR3 is TGTGCCAGCAGGGAAGGGCAGGGATGGAACACTGAAGCTTTCTTT.

The V and J genes are TRBV6-5 and TRBJ1-1, with a possible D match to TRBD1 (5 bases). This CDR3 has 15 amino acids. Trimming stripped 6 bases from V and 2 bases from J, with 16 bases between. Germline V gives CDR1 MNHEY, CDR2 SVGAGI. The CDR3 loop reads CASSLYAGGNTEAFF. The CDR3 region has the DNA TGTGCCAGCAGCCTCTACGCCGGGGGAAACACTGAAGCTTTCTTT.

The genes are TRBV7-2 and TRBJ2-2; D not resolved. The germline CDR1 and CDR2 sequences are SGHTA and FQGNSA. This CDR3 comprises 13 residues. Trimming left V 5 bases short and J 2 bases short, with 6 bases between. The CDR3 here is CASSLINTGELFF. The DNA of the CDR3 is TGTGCCAGCAGCCTAATAAACACCGGGGAGCTGTTTTTT.

V is TRBV6-5 and J is TRBJ1-4; 7 bases fit TRBD1. Germline V gene sequence: CDR1 MNHEY, CDR2 SVGAGI. This CDR3 has 14 residues. V was clipped by 11 bases and J by 5 bases; unmatched bases: 11. Here the CDR3 DNA reads TGTGCCGCGGGTAGGGGGCGCAGGAATGAAAAACTGTTTTTT. Amino acid sequence: CAAGRGRRNEKLFF.

Only one count was recorded for this clone. The chain links TRBV7-8 to TRBJ1-5; 7 bases are shared with TRBD1. The ends lost 6 bases at V and 3 bases at J; junction bases unmatched: 17. The CDR3 sequence is 18 residues long. Looked up from germline, CDR1 is SGHVS and CDR2 is FQNEAQ. The CDR3 coding sequence is TGTGCCAGCAGACCCGGGGGGGCAGGGGGATTCGACAATCAGCCCCAGCATTTT. This sequence encodes CASRPGGAGGFDNQPQHF.